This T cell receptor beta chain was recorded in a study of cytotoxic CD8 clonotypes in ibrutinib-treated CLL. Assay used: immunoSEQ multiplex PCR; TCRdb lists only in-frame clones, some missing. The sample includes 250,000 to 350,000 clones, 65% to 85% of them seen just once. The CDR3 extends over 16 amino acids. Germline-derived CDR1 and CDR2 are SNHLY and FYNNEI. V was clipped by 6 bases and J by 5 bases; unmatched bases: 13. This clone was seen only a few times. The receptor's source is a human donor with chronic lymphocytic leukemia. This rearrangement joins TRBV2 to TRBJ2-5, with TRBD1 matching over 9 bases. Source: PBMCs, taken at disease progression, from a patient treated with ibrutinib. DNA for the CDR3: TGTGCCAGCAGCGAATACCGGGACAGGGAAGTGGAGACCCAGTACTTC. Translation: CASSEYRDREVETQYF. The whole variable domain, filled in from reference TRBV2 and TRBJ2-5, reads EPEVTQTPSHQVTQMGQEVILRCVPISNHLYFYWYRQILGQKVEFLVSFYNNEISEKSEIFDDQFSVERPDGSNFTLKIRSTKLEDSAMYFCASSEYRDREVETQYFGPGTRLLVL.